These 29 T cell receptor beta chains came from one sample sequenced in a study of blood T cell repertoires in COVID-19. Measured with immunoSEQ multiplex PCR; TCRdb has only the in-frame clones, and not every one. The sample carries 250,000 to 350,000 clones, roughly nine tenths recorded once. The sample comprised peripheral blood. All receptors derive from a woman aged 40 to 50 who had recovered from COVID-19.

V gene TRBV24-1 combines with J gene TRBJ1-2; 9 bases are a match to TRBD1. Losses at the gene ends were 4 bases for V and 2 bases for J; bases not matched to a gene: 4. From germline, CDR1 is KGHDR and CDR2 SFDVKD. This CDR3 has 15 residues. CDR3 nucleotides: TGTGCCACCAGTGACGGTGGACAGGGGAACTATGGCTACACCTTC. Translation gives CATSDGGQGNYGYTF.

CDR3 amino acids: CASSSYGGHYEQYF. The DNA for the CDR3 is TGTGCCAGCAGCTCCTACGGCGGGCACTACGAGCAGTACTTC. The V gene is TRBV28, the J gene TRBJ2-7; D might be TRBD2 (5 bases). CDR3 size: 14 residues. The germline V gene has CDR1 MDHEN and CDR2 SYDVKM. V dropped 6 bases and J dropped 3 bases, with 15 bases sitting between them.

V gene TRBV3-1 (or the pseudogene TRBV3-2) combines with J gene TRBJ2-1, with 7 bases lining up with TRBD2. J lost 8 bases, V lost 4 bases, and 11 bases had no gene match. CDR3 length: 15 residues. Looked up from germline, CDR1 is LGHDT and CDR2 is YNNKEL (reference sequence). CDR3 nucleotide sequence: TGTGCCAGCAGCCGTGGGCCGGGAGGTGTCCATGAGCAGTTCTTC. It yields the protein CASSRGPGGVHEQFF.

This chain connects TRBV6-4 to TRBJ1-5; tentatively, D is TRBD1 (6 bases). Germline V gene lookup returns CDR1 MRHNA and CDR2 SNTAGT. This CDR3 contains 17 residues. V was shortened by 11 bases and J by 0 bases, with 23 bases between the two germline ends. This chain's CDR3 is CALLRRGGLYSNQPQHF. Here the CDR3 DNA reads TGTGCCCTACTAAGGAGGGGGGGCCTCTATAGCAATCAGCCCCAGCATTTT.

On this clone: Distinct nucleotide sequences in the sample also encode this CDR3. The CDR3 sequence is CASSFRGNYGYTF. The DNA of the CDR3 is TGTGCCAGCAGTTTTAGGGGAAACTATGGCTACACCTTC. The chain employs TRBV28 and TRBJ1-2; a possible D gene is TRBD1 (5 bases). Germline CDR1 MDHEN, CDR2 SYDVKM. The CDR3 covers 13 residues. The ends were cut back, 3 bases at V and 2 bases at J, with 7 bases in the middle.

The CDR3 DNA sequence: TGTGCCAGCAGAACCCCCCGCGGGAGGGTAGGGGAGCAGTACTTC. Amino acids: CASRTPRGRVGEQYF. The chain combines TRBV28 with TRBJ2-7, with 9 bases lining up with TRBD2. The CDR3 runs 15 residues. Germline V gene lookup returns CDR1 MDHEN and CDR2 SYDVKM. The V and J ends lost 6 bases and 7 bases, in that order; junction bases with no gene match: 13.

This chain joins TRBV7-6 and TRBJ2-2; 8 positions match TRBD1. The length of the CDR3 is 14 residues. The V gene end was trimmed by 5 bases and the J gene end by 8 bases; junction bases not matched to a gene: 7. Germline V lookup: CDR1 SGHVS, CDR2 FNYEAQ. The DNA of the CDR3 is TGTGCCAGCAGCCCCGCAGGGGGCGGGGGGGAGCTGTTTTTT. It translates to CASSPAGGGGELFF.

The chain uses TRBV19 and TRBJ2-7, with a weak D call TRBD1 (5 bases). V was cut by 3 bases and J by 5 bases, with 14 bases left in between. There are 14 residues in the CDR3. Germline V gene lookup returns CDR1 LNHDA and CDR2 SQIVND (reference sequence). CDR3 region: CASSILSRADEQYF. Written as DNA, the CDR3 is TGTGCCAGTAGTATTCTCTCCAGGGCCGACGAGCAGTACTTC.

The chain joins TRBV13 to TRBJ1-5, with TRBD1 matching 9 bases. This CDR3 has 14 amino acids. V shed 5 bases, J shed 4 bases, and the junction held 3 bases outside the gene matches. CDR1 and CDR2 from the germline V gene are PRHDT and FYEKMQ (reference sequence). In nucleotides, the CDR3 is TGTGCCAGCAGCGCGGGACAGGGAAATCAGCCCCAGCATTTT. Protein: CASSAGQGNQPQHF.

This clone was detected a few times. This CDR3 is CASTSGPTRRKYTDTQYF. The CDR3 DNA sequence: TGCGCCAGCACATCAGGCCCTACTAGACGGAAATACACAGATACGCAGTATTTT. The V gene is TRBV23-1, the J gene TRBJ2-3; weak D call: TRBD2 (5 bases). Being an ORF, TRBV23-1 has a function that is uncertain. The CDR3 runs 18 residues. V dropped 7 bases and J dropped 2 bases, with 25 bases sitting between them.

The chain joins TRBV9 to TRBJ2-2; D is uncertain. V was clipped by 0 bases and J by 5 bases, with 8 bases between them. This CDR3 has 14 amino acids. In germline, CDR1 is SGDLS, CDR2 YYNGEE. CDR3 amino acids: CASSVALSTGELFF. The CDR3 DNA reads TGTGCCAGCAGCGTAGCCCTCTCGACCGGGGAGCTGTTTTTT.

The V and J genes are TRBV29-1 and TRBJ2-7; TRBD1 is a possible D gene (6 bases). Trimming removed 4 bases at V and 2 bases at J, with 9 bases between. Germline lookup yields CDR1 SQVTM and CDR2 ANQGSEA. CDR3 size: 12 residues. CDR3 nucleotide sequence: TGCAGCGTTGTTCCAGGGGCCTACGAGCAGTACTTC. This gives the protein CSVVPGAYEQYF.

The V call is TRBV29-1, the J call TRBJ1-2; 9 bases map to TRBD1. The germline V gene encodes CDR1 SQVTM and CDR2 ANQGSEA. Trimming cost V 0 bases and J 8 bases; bases outside gene matches: 16. This CDR3 has 17 amino acids. The CDR3 protein is CSVEEVTGGSLMEGYTF. The CDR3 DNA sequence: TGCAGCGTTGAAGAAGTAACAGGGGGCTCTTTAATGGAGGGCTACACCTTC.

The chain uses TRBV2 and TRBJ2-7; D ambiguous. V was cut by 5 bases and J by 0 bases, with 8 bases left in between. Germline V gives CDR1 SNHLY, CDR2 FYNNEI. The CDR3 spans 13 residues. CDR3 in amino acids: CASSLGTSYEQYF. The CDR3 bases are TGTGCCAGCAGTTTGGGCACCTCCTACGAGCAGTACTTC.

V and J are TRBV7-9 and TRBJ1-4; 7 nucleotides line up with TRBD1. The CDR3 extends over 16 amino acids. Germline CDR1 SEHNR, CDR2 FQNEAQ (reference sequence). Trimming took 5 bases from V and 0 from J; bases not matched to a gene: 6. In DNA form, the CDR3 reads TGTGCCAGCAGCCCAGGGACAGTTGCAACTAATGAAAAACTGTTTTTT. Its translation is CASSPGTVATNEKLFF.

In this sample, this clone turned up a few times. This chain links TRBV28 with TRBJ2-2, with TRBD2 identical over 7 bases. Unmatched junction bases numbered 8, after V lost 2 bases and J lost 2 bases. CDR3 length: 17 amino acids. CDR1 and CDR2 (germline): MDHEN, SYDVKM. CDR3 protein: CASSLRDYGINTGELFF. CDR3 coding DNA: TGTGCCAGCAGTTTACGGGACTACGGGATAAACACCGGGGAGCTGTTTTTT.

The chain carries TRBV10-3 and TRBJ1-3; 7 bases align to TRBD1. Germline trimming cut 10 bases from V and 0 bases from J; bases unmatched to any gene: 21. CDR3 length: 19 residues. Germline CDR1 ENHRY, CDR2 SYGVKD. This CDR3 reads CATANAEGLQGSSGNTIYF. DNA for the CDR3: TGTGCCACCGCGAATGCGGAAGGTCTACAGGGGAGCTCTGGAAACACCATATATTTT.

The chain joins TRBV28 to TRBJ2-3; 7 nucleotides line up with TRBD1. Germline CDR1 and CDR2: MDHEN and SYDVKM. The V gene end was trimmed by 5 bases and the J gene end by 6 bases; junction bases not matched to a gene: 11. This CDR3 is 15 amino acids long. CDR3 sequence: CASSPRGQPEDTQYF. The CDR3 nucleotides are TGTGCCAGCAGTCCTAGGGGACAGCCAGAGGATACGCAGTATTTT.

This chain connects TRBV5-4 to TRBJ2-2; 9 bases align to TRBD1. V shed 4 bases, J shed 2 bases, and the junction held 9 bases outside the gene matches. This CDR3 is built from 17 residues. The germline gives CDR1 SGHNT, CDR2 YYREEE (reference sequence). CDR3: CASSPIPQGANTGELFF. In DNA, the CDR3 is TGTGCCAGCAGCCCTATCCCACAGGGGGCAAACACCGGGGAGCTGTTTTTT.

The rearrangement uses TRBV28 and TRBJ2-3, with TRBD1 matching 12 bases. This CDR3 comprises 16 residues. CDR1 is MDHEN and CDR2 is SYDVKM in the germline V gene. J lost 2 bases, V lost 3 bases, and 3 bases had no gene match. The CDR3, as DNA: TGTGCCAGCAGTTTGGGACAGGGGGCATTCACAGATACGCAGTATTTT. Its protein product is CASSLGQGAFTDTQYF.

This chain links TRBV29-1 with TRBJ2-5; 11 bases match TRBD1. With 8 bases clipped from V and 5 bases from J, the junction kept 1 base outside the gene matches. There are 11 residues in the CDR3. CDR1 is SQVTM and CDR2 is ANQGSEA in the germline V gene. The CDR3 nucleotides read TGCAGCTGGACAGGGGGCGAGACCCAGTACTTC. It encodes CSWTGGETQYF.

V is TRBV29-1 and J is TRBJ2-7; D might be TRBD1 (5 bases). The CDR3 is made up of 15 amino acids. Deletions cut 0 bases from V and 2 bases from J, with 14 bases between. Germline V gives CDR1 SQVTM, CDR2 ANQGSEA. This chain's CDR3 is CSVEDQGIIPYEQYF. The CDR3, as DNA: TGCAGCGTTGAAGATCAGGGAATTATCCCCTACGAGCAGTACTTC.

This clone was recorded once. The V and J genes are TRBV6-5 and TRBJ1-2; maybe TRBD1 (5 bases). The CDR3 is 15 amino acids. Trimming pared 6 bases from V and 0 bases from J, leaving 14 bases between. Germline V gives CDR1 MNHEY, CDR2 SVGAGI. The CDR3 sequence is CASSPTGTTNYGYTF. The CDR3 nucleotides read TGTGCCAGCAGCCCAACAGGAACTACTAACTATGGCTACACCTTC.

The CDR3 DNA reads as TGTGCCAGCAGGCGGGAGAGCTCCTACAATGAGCAGTTCTTC. It codes for CASRRESSYNEQFF. The chain couples TRBV11-1 to TRBJ2-1, with 7 positions matching TRBD2. Looked up from germline, CDR1 is SGHAT and CDR2 is FQDESV (reference sequence). The CDR3 contains 14 residues. The V gene end was trimmed by 6 bases and the J gene end by 0 bases; junction bases not matched to a gene: 2.

This chain connects TRBV6-1 to TRBJ1-3; D unresolved. From germline, CDR1 is MNHNS and CDR2 SASEGT. V was trimmed by 8 bases and J by 4 bases, leaving 6 bases between them. The CDR3 has 11 residues. The DNA of the CDR3 is TGTGCCAGCGGAGGGGGAAACACCATATATTTT. This encodes CASGGGNTIYF.

The gene calls are TRBV5-1 and TRBJ1-1; a weak D match, TRBD1 (5 bases). Germline V gene sequence: CDR1 SGHRS, CDR2 YFSETQ. The CDR3 totals 14 residues. The germline V and J ends were trimmed by 6 bases and 5 bases, with 17 bases remaining between them. The DNA for the CDR3 is TGCGCCAGCACCCTGGGAGGGGTTGGGACTGAAGCTTTCTTT. Residues: CASTLGGVGTEAFF.

V usage is TRBV7-9 and J usage is TRBJ1-3; maybe TRBD1 (5 bases). CDR1 and CDR2 (germline): SEHNR, FQNEAQ (reference sequence). The CDR3 spans 12 residues. The V and J ends lost 6 bases and 2 bases respectively, with 5 bases between them. The chain's CDR3 is CASRGPGNTIYF. The CDR3 coding sequence is TGTGCCAGCAGGGGGCCTGGAAACACCATATATTTT. Combining the CDR3 with reference TRBV7-9 and TRBJ1-3 gives the whole variable domain DTGVSQNPRHKITKRGQNVTFRCDPISEHNRLYWYRQTLGQGPEFLTYFQNEAQLEKSRLLSDRFSAERPKGSFSTLEIQRTEQGDSAMYLCASRGPGNTIYFGEGSWLTVV.

The chain uses TRBV9 and TRBJ1-1; D ambiguous. V dropped 0 bases and J dropped 2 bases, with 17 bases sitting between them. This CDR3 spans 17 amino acids. CDR1 is SGDLS and CDR2 is YYNGEE in the germline V gene. The CDR3 region is CASSVGAGTLGNTEAFF. As DNA, the CDR3 is TGTGCCAGCAGCGTAGGGGCAGGAACCCTTGGAAACACTGAAGCTTTCTTT.

This clone was detected a few times. CDR3: CASSQAQGAGEKLFF. CDR3 nucleotides: TGTGCCAGCAGCCAAGCACAGGGGGCGGGTGAAAAACTGTTTTTT. The V call is TRBV3-1 (or the pseudogene TRBV3-2), the J call TRBJ1-4; 9 bases align to TRBD1. The length of the CDR3 is 15 residues. V lost 1 base and J lost 7; bases outside the gene matches: 4. Germline lookup yields CDR1 LGHDT and CDR2 YNNKEL (reference sequence).